What follows are 18 T cell receptor beta chains derived from one specimen sequenced in a study of blood T cell repertoires in COVID-19 (TCRdb year 2020). The protocol used for the library was the immunoSEQ multiplex PCR assay. Here the immuneACCESS table is served through TCRdb, limited to in-frame sequences with V and J called. Missing clones are a known gap in these copies; in checked studies unresolved V genes cover under half, and the rest lacks a known reason. Across this sample there are 250,000 or so clones, with about four fifths seen only once. The top ten constitute roughly 3.2% of the sample. The sequencing input was PBMCs or T cells enriched from blood (not recorded which). The receptors were gathered from a middle-aged man who had recovered from COVID-19.

The chain uses TRBV19 and TRBJ2-7; 7 positions agree with TRBD1. V shed 10 bases and J 0 bases; nucleotides not matched to a gene: 15. The CDR3 spans 16 residues. Looked up from germline, CDR1 is LNHDA and CDR2 is SQIVND (reference sequence). The CDR3, as DNA: TGTGCCACTAGGGTACCGACAGGGCCCAACTCCTACGAGCAGTACTTC. This encodes CATRVPTGPNSYEQYF.

This clone was seen repeatedly, ten times or more. CDR3 region: CATKIWAGSTGQPQHF. DNA of the CDR3: TGTGCCACCAAGATTTGGGCGGGTTCAACGGGACAGCCCCAGCATTTT. The chain carries TRBV28 and TRBJ1-5; no firm D call. The ends were cut back, 10 bases at V and 7 bases at J, with 26 bases in the middle. The CDR3 has 16 residues. CDR1 is MDHEN and CDR2 is SYDVKM in the germline V gene.

This clone has a single count. The chain employs TRBV5-1 and TRBJ1-4; 7 bases match TRBD1. J was trimmed by 5 bases and V by 0 bases; bases with no gene match: 4. The CDR3 is 15 amino acids. Germline-derived CDR1 and CDR2 are SGHRS and YFSETQ. The CDR3 protein is CASSLAGTANEKLFF. The CDR3 DNA reads TGCGCCAGCAGCTTGGCCGGGACAGCAAATGAAAAACTGTTTTTT.

This clone appeared a single time. The chain has TRBV7-9 and TRBJ2-5, with D hard to call. CDR1 is SEHNR and CDR2 is FQNEAQ in the germline V gene (reference sequence). Trimming took 4 bases from V and 3 from J, leaving 3 bases between them. This CDR3 contains 11 residues. The chain's CDR3 is CASSSEETQYF. CDR3 DNA: TGTGCCAGCAGCTCCGAAGAGACCCAGTACTTC.

This sequence joins TRBV4-2 and TRBJ2-7, with D uncertain. The V end lost 0 bases, the J end lost 7 bases, and 16 bases lay between the germline ends. Germline CDR1 and CDR2: LGHNA and YNFKEQ. The CDR3 loop spans 15 amino acids. The CDR3 sequence: CASSQDISLVSEQYF. Written as DNA, the CDR3 is TGTGCCAGCAGCCAAGACATCTCCCTCGTTAGTGAGCAGTACTTC.

The rearrangement uses TRBV5-1 and TRBJ1-6, with 9 bases fitting TRBD1. J gave up 5 bases and V 7 bases, and 7 bases lay outside the gene matches. The germline V gene has CDR1 SGHRS and CDR2 YFSETQ. The CDR3 is 15 amino acids. The CDR3 DNA is TGCGCCAGCTCCGAGGGACAGGGAAATAATTCACCCCTCCACTTT. Residues: CASSEGQGNNSPLHF.

The V gene is TRBV30, the J gene TRBJ1-4, with TRBD1 matching 10 bases. This CDR3 has 14 residues. V shed 2 bases, J shed 8 bases, and the junction held 5 bases outside the gene matches. Germline CDR1 is GTSNPN and CDR2 is SVGIG (reference sequence). The CDR3 nucleotides are TGTGCCTGGAGTTCCGACAGGGGGCGCGAAAAACTGTTTTTT. Translating it yields CAWSSDRGREKLFF.

Comments on this clone: Other DNA sequences of this sample code for an identical CDR3. The rearrangement uses TRBV5-1 and TRBJ2-7; D possibly corresponds to TRBD1 (6 bases). The germline CDR1 and CDR2 sequences are SGHRS and YFSETQ. The CDR3 length is 13 residues. Trimming removed 1 base at V and 1 base at J, with 6 bases between. The CDR3 coding sequence is TGCGCCAGCAGCTTGCAGGGGTCCTACGAGCAGTACTTC. Amino acid sequence: CASSLQGSYEQYF.

V usage is TRBV7-3 and J usage is TRBJ2-2; 7 nucleotides align to TRBD1. Per germline, CDR1 SGHTA and CDR2 FQGTGA. V shed 5 bases and J 6 bases; nucleotides not matched to a gene: 15. The CDR3 covers 17 residues. The CDR3 is CASSPSVMQGVAGELFF. CDR3 coding DNA: TGTGCCAGCAGCCCGTCCGTGATGCAGGGGGTCGCCGGGGAGCTGTTTTTT.

V and J are TRBV2 and TRBJ2-3; maybe TRBD1 (6 bases). The CDR3 length is 13 residues. Looked up from germline, CDR1 is SNHLY and CDR2 is FYNNEI. Trimming stripped 7 bases from V and 3 bases from J, with 11 bases between. The CDR3 region is CASNQGFTDTQYF. DNA of the CDR3: TGTGCCAGCAACCAGGGGTTTACAGATACGCAGTATTTT.

The chain recombines TRBV9 with TRBJ2-3, with D perhaps TRBD1 (5 bases). Trimming pared 6 bases from V and 1 base from J, leaving 12 bases between. This CDR3 is built from 14 residues. Germline V lookup: CDR1 SGDLS, CDR2 YYNGEE. CDR3 DNA sequence: TGTGCCAGCACCCGACAGTTCCGCACAGATACGCAGTATTTT. Translated: CASTRQFRTDTQYF.

The chain joins TRBV15 to TRBJ1-2; possibly TRBD1 for D (5 bases). V lost 0 bases and J 5 bases, leaving 10 bases between the germline ends. Germline lookup yields CDR1 LNHNV and CDR2 YYDKDF (reference sequence). This CDR3 is 14 amino acids long. The DNA of the CDR3 is TGTGCCACCAGCAGAGATCGTCGACAGTATGGCTACACCTTC. This gives the protein CATSRDRRQYGYTF.

This clone was picked up one time. The V call is TRBV11-2, the J call TRBJ2-1, with a possible D match to TRBD2 (6 bases). Germline lookup yields CDR1 SGHAT and CDR2 FQNNGV. The CDR3 is made up of 15 amino acids. Between the trimmed V and J ends, which lost 4 bases and 8 bases, there was a span of 18 bases. Written as DNA, the CDR3 is TGTGCCAGCAGCTCCCAACCCTCCGGGGGAGATGAGCAGTTCTTC. Translation gives CASSSQPSGGDEQFF.

The chain recombines TRBV27 with TRBJ2-7, with 8 bases matching TRBD1. This CDR3 has 13 residues. Germline V gene lookup returns CDR1 MNHEY and CDR2 SMNVEV (reference sequence). The junction had 7 bases not matched to a gene; V was cut back by 10 bases and J by 2 bases. The CDR3 reads CATGTGMAYEQYF. The CDR3 nucleotides are TGTGCCACCGGGACAGGAATGGCCTACGAGCAGTACTTC.

This clone was observed many times. This sequence joins TRBV19 and TRBJ1-5; weak D call: TRBD1 (6 bases). The CDR3 runs to 13 residues. Trimming removed 6 bases from V and 4 bases from J, with 10 bases in between. Germline lookup yields CDR1 LNHDA and CDR2 SQIVND (reference sequence). The CDR3 coding sequence is TGTGCCAGTAGGAGACAGGTTAATCAGCCCCAGCATTTT. Translating it yields CASRRQVNQPQHF.

This clone was counted at least ten times. This rearrangement joins TRBV6-5 to TRBJ2-7, with 10 bases aligning to TRBD2. Germline loops: CDR1 MNHEY, CDR2 SVGAGI. The V and J ends lost 6 bases and 2 bases, in that order; junction bases with no gene match: 4. CDR3 size: 14 residues. In nucleotides, the CDR3 is TGTGCCAGCAGATCCAGCGGGGGGGCCTACGAGCAGTACTTC. Protein product: CASRSSGGAYEQYF.

The rearrangement joins TRBV19 to TRBJ2-5; the D gene is possibly TRBD1 (6 bases). Trimming pared 11 bases from V and 2 bases from J, leaving 9 bases between. This CDR3 comprises 11 residues. Germline V gene sequence: CDR1 LNHDA, CDR2 SQIVND (reference sequence). The CDR3, as DNA: TGTGCCGTCAGGGGACAAGAGACCCAGTACTTC. Encoded protein: CAVRGQETQYF.

This rearrangement joins TRBV6-5 to TRBJ1-1; maybe TRBD1 (6 bases). Germline values: CDR1 MNHEY, CDR2 SVGAGI. V shed 2 bases and J shed 5 bases, with 9 bases lying between them. This CDR3 is built from 13 residues. CDR3 region: CASSYATGTEAFF. Here the CDR3 DNA reads TGTGCCAGCAGTTACGCGACAGGTACTGAAGCTTTCTTT.